Listed here are 19 T cell receptor beta chains from one sample, sequenced in a study of T cell repertoires in cytomegalovirus infection (dated by TCRdb to between 2019 and 2020). Sequenced using an Illumina HiSeq 1500. In-frame beta chains were kept once TCRdb had trimmed the public reads at Q25 with fastp and called clones with MiXCR. Under each unique CDR3 protein, matching rows form one entry showing the most common genes and DNA. Here the sample has roughly 310,000 distinct CDR3 sequences; roughly 15% occur a single time. Around 13% of the sample belongs to the ten largest clones. Material: PBMCs. The receptor set was obtained from a human donor in good health (CMV status not recorded). Some clones in this sample may be carry-over from other donors' samples.

This clonotype was seen once. One end of the junction varies from germline; a read error may be responsible. The genes are TRBV28 and TRBJ2-5; 9 bases align to TRBD1. Germline CDR1 is MDHEN and CDR2 is SYDVKM. The CDR3 extends over 16 amino acids. Written as DNA, the CDR3 is TGTTCCAGCAGTAGCCTCCGGGACAGGGAGCGAGAGACCCAGTACTTC. Encoded protein: CSSSSLRDRERETQYF.

The V call is TRBV7-2, the J call TRBJ1-5; D is ambiguous. V gave up 4 bases and J gave up 8 bases, with 12 bases separating them. The CDR3 has 13 residues. Per germline, CDR1 SGHTA and CDR2 FQGNSA. CDR3 sequence reads: CASSSTASEPQHF. CDR3 coding DNA: TGTGCCAGCAGCTCCACAGCGTCAGAGCCCCAGCATTTT.

The chain joins TRBV20-1 to TRBJ2-5; 9 bases align to TRBD2. The germline V gene has CDR1 DFQATT and CDR2 SNEGSKA (reference sequence). Trimming cost V 0 bases and J 0 bases; bases outside gene matches: 11. The CDR3 covers 18 residues. As DNA, the CDR3 is TGCAGTGCTAGAGATAGGCGTAGCGGGGGTTTGTACCAAGAGACCCAGTACTTC. Encoded protein: CSARDRRSGGLYQETQYF.

This clonotype was recorded a few times. The chain has TRBV4-2 and TRBJ2-5; no clear D. Trimming cost V 1 base and J 5 bases, with 11 bases left between them. Looked up from germline, CDR1 is LGHNA and CDR2 is YNFKEQ. The CDR3 length is 14 residues. The CDR3 bases are TGTGCCAGCAGCCAAGGCACGAGAAGTGAGACCCAGTACTTC. This codes for CASSQGTRSETQYF.

This clonotype has just a few counts. The chain employs TRBV6-6 and TRBJ1-2; D is unresolved. The germline CDR1 and CDR2 sequences are MNHNY and SVGAGI (reference sequence). V gave up 6 bases and J gave up 8 bases, with 16 bases separating them. This CDR3 region has 13 residues. The CDR3 loop reads CASSDRTMQGYTF. The CDR3 nucleotides read TGTGCCAGCAGCGATAGGACCATGCAGGGCTACACCTTC.

The chain links TRBV20-1 to TRBJ2-3, with 11 bases matching TRBD2. Germline-derived CDR1 and CDR2 are DFQATT and SNEGSKA (reference sequence). V shed 4 bases, J shed 0 bases, and the junction held 9 bases outside the gene matches. There are 17 residues in the CDR3. CDR3: CSATRTSGFSSTDTQYF. The CDR3 DNA sequence: TGCAGTGCTACTCGGACTAGCGGGTTCTCTAGCACAGATACGCAGTATTTT.

V gene TRBV12-3 or TRBV12-4 combines with J gene TRBJ2-3; weak D call: TRBD2 (6 bases). V lost 6 bases to trimming and J lost 2 bases, with 18 bases between them. The CDR3 runs to 16 residues. The CDR3 reads CASSPRSGDHTDTQYF. CDR3 nucleotides: TGTGCCAGCAGCCCACGATCGGGGGACCACACAGATACGCAGTATTTT.

The chain carries TRBV7-9 and TRBJ2-3, with D maybe TRBD2 (5 bases). This CDR3 is built from 15 residues. V gave up 8 bases and J gave up 0 bases, with 15 bases separating them. The germline V gene encodes CDR1 SEHNR and CDR2 FQNEAQ (reference sequence). For the CDR3, the DNA is TGTGCCAGCGGGAGTGCGGTTGGGAGCACAGATACGCAGTATTTT. Protein product: CASGSAVGSTDTQYF.

Only a few counts were recorded for this clonotype. The J gene is TRBJ2-7, the V gene TRBV4-2, with 10 bases aligning to TRBD1. This CDR3 has 16 amino acids. Trimming took 1 base from V and 1 from J; bases not matched to a gene: 4. Looked up from germline, CDR1 is LGHNA and CDR2 is YNFKEQ. CDR3 in DNA: TGTGCCAGCAGCCAAGCCGGGACAGGGGAATCCTACGAGCAGTACTTC. It yields the protein CASSQAGTGESYEQYF.

This clonotype occurred many times. The chain couples TRBV7-2 to TRBJ1-6; D might be TRBD1 (6 bases). V lost 6 bases and J lost 15, with 21 bases in between. The CDR3 loop spans 14 amino acids. Looked up from germline, CDR1 is SGHTA and CDR2 is FQGNSA. The CDR3 protein is CASRSTGVTPLLHF. CDR3 DNA sequence: TGTGCCAGCAGGTCGACAGGAGTCACTCCCCTCCTCCACTTT.

V usage is TRBV29-1 and J usage is TRBJ1-5; the D is unclear. The CDR3 extends over 11 amino acids. Deletions cut 7 bases from V and 1 base from J, with 5 bases between. The germline gives CDR1 SQVTM, CDR2 ANQGSEA. The CDR3 DNA follows: TGCAGCGAGGGAAGCAATCAGCCCCAGCATTTT. As protein: CSEGSNQPQHF. The complete variable domain, with remaining parts taken from reference TRBV29-1 and TRBJ1-5, reads SAVISQKPSRDICQRGTSLTIQCQVDSQVTMMFWYRQQPGQSLTLIATANQGSEATYESGFVIDKFPISRPNLTFSTLTVSNMSPEDSSIYLCSEGSNQPQHFGDGTRLSIL.

In its sample, this clonotype was seen many times. The rearrangement links TRBV7-9 to TRBJ1-2; no reliable D call. Germline CDR1 SEHNR, CDR2 FQNEAQ (reference sequence). The CDR3 is 16 residues long. The V end was cut by 5 bases, the J end by 0 bases, with 16 bases between. The DNA of the CDR3 is TGTGCCAGCAGCGACCCCGTCGGCGGGACTAACTATGGCTACACCTTC. The encoded protein is CASSDPVGGTNYGYTF.

This clonotype was detected only a few times. The chain combines TRBV2 with TRBJ1-1; D is uncertain. Looked up from germline, CDR1 is SNHLY and CDR2 is FYNNEI. Between the trimmed V and J ends, which lost 4 bases and 4 bases, there was a span of 13 bases. The CDR3 totals 14 residues. DNA of the CDR3: TGTGCCAGCAGTGTGGCGGGAGGAAGCACTGAAGCTTTCTTT. Encoded protein: CASSVAGGSTEAFF.

The V gene is TRBV5-4, the J gene TRBJ2-3; TRBD1 matches 7 bases. The trim removed 6 bases at V and 11 bases at J, leaving 6 bases unmatched. In germline, CDR1 is SGHNT, CDR2 YYREEE (reference sequence). CDR3 size: 11 residues. The CDR3 here is CASTGGRGQYF. The CDR3 nucleotides are TGTGCCAGCACAGGGGGAAGGGGGCAGTATTTT.

The rearrangement joins TRBV3-1 to TRBJ2-7; 7 bases agree with TRBD2. The CDR3 consists of 16 residues. Unmatched junction bases numbered 7, after V lost 0 bases and J lost 2 bases. Germline V gene data show CDR1 as LGHDT and CDR2 as YNNKEL (reference sequence). DNA of the CDR3: TGTGCCAGCAGCCAAGATAGGAGCGGGATCCCCTACGAGCAGTACTTC. Protein product: CASSQDRSGIPYEQYF.

This clonotype came up many times. V usage is TRBV28 and J usage is TRBJ1-5, with unresolved D. The germline gives CDR1 MDHEN, CDR2 SYDVKM. The length of the CDR3 is 18 residues. Trimming took 3 bases from V and 1 from J, leaving 19 bases between them. CDR3 region: CASSLVGQLRGSNQPQHF. CDR3 bases: TGTGCCAGCAGTTTGGTGGGCCAACTACGAGGCAGCAATCAGCCCCAGCATTTT.

V usage is TRBV4-3 and J usage is TRBJ1-2; a possible D gene is TRBD1 (5 bases). V was pared by 3 bases and J by 0 bases, with 14 bases between. Per germline, CDR1 LGHNA and CDR2 YSLEER. The CDR3 spans 16 residues. The CDR3 sequence: CASSHLGTETNYGYTF. The CDR3 DNA reads as TGCGCCAGCAGCCACTTGGGGACTGAGACTAACTATGGCTACACCTTC.

At least ten counts were recorded for this clonotype. The chain uses TRBV11-2 and TRBJ1-4; no definite D call. CDR1 and CDR2 (germline): SGHAT, FQNNGV. Trimming took 5 bases from V and 8 from J, leaving 12 bases between them. The CDR3 is made up of 13 amino acids. The CDR3 DNA reads TGTGCCAGCAGCCCGAGCCTCCAAGAAAAACTGTTTTTT. Translation: CASSPSLQEKLFF.

V is TRBV20-1 and J is TRBJ2-5; D gene ambiguous. Germline CDR1 and CDR2: DFQATT and SNEGSKA (reference sequence). Deletions cut 3 bases from V and 2 bases from J, with 16 bases between. This CDR3 comprises 15 residues. The CDR3 DNA is TGCAGTGCTAGCGGAAACCTGGGCGAACAAGAGACCCAGTACTTC. This translates into CSASGNLGEQETQYF.